Below, 9 T cell receptor beta chains from the same sample are listed, as sequenced in a study of response to subunit inactivated influenza vaccine (dated by TCRdb to 2017 to 2018). The protocol used for the library was RT-PCR. Sequencing was carried out with an Illumina HiSeq 2500. TCRdb cleaned the public reads at Q25 with fastp, built clones with MiXCR and kept in-frame beta chains. Each CDR3 protein gets just one entry, which takes the most common genes and DNA from the rows behind it. The sample profile shows roughly 670,000 distinct CDR3 sequences; 14% of them were found once. The ten largest clones represent 6.5% to 8% of the sample. Sample: PBMCs from blood, taken roughly 2 weeks before vaccination. These receptors were collected from a man aged 45-65 years who received an inactivated influenza vaccine. Donor details come from another sample of the same person, matched by shared clones.

This rearrangement joins TRBV5-1 to TRBJ2-5, with TRBD2 matching over 10 bases. After removal of 2 bases from V and 1 base from J, the junction contained 2 bases not matched to a gene. The length of the CDR3 is 15 residues. From germline, CDR1 is SGHRS and CDR2 YFSETQ. The CDR3 reads CASSFGLAVQETQYF. The CDR3 nucleotides read TGCGCCAGCAGCTTTGGACTAGCGGTCCAAGAGACCCAGTACTTC.

The genes are TRBV3-1 and TRBJ2-5; tentative D call: TRBD2 (5 bases). CDR1 is LGHDT and CDR2 is YNNKEL in the germline V gene (reference sequence). This CDR3 region has 13 residues. Trimming shortened V by 1 base and J by 7 bases, and 10 bases separated the two germline ends. DNA for the CDR3: TGTGCCAGCAGCCAAGGGGGAGCCACGACCCAGTACTTC. It is translated as CASSQGGATTQYF.

This clonotype was seen a few times. The chain combines TRBV2 with TRBJ2-7; D remains ambiguous. Trimming removed 6 bases from V and 7 bases from J, with 13 bases in between. CDR1 SNHLY and CDR2 FYNNEI come from the germline V gene. The CDR3 loop spans 12 amino acids. CDR3 region: CASSGPAREQYF. CDR3 nucleotide sequence: TGTGCCAGCAGCGGCCCAGCGCGGGAGCAGTACTTC.

J is TRBJ2-3 and V is TRBV10-1; tentatively, D is TRBD1 (5 bases). Germline V gene lookup returns CDR1 WNHNN and CDR2 SYGVQD (reference sequence). The CDR3 sequence is 14 residues long. The V end was cut by 3 bases, the J end by 3 bases, with 10 bases between. The CDR3 here is CASSEGVVTDTQYF. CDR3 bases: TGCGCCAGCAGTGAAGGGGTAGTAACAGATACGCAGTATTTT.

This clonotype was counted a few times. This rearrangement joins TRBV10-3 to TRBJ2-1; 14 bases align to TRBD2. The germline CDR1 and CDR2 sequences are ENHRY and SYGVKD. V was clipped by 6 bases and J by 4 bases; unmatched bases: 5. This CDR3 is built from 16 residues. The CDR3 sequence is CAISRGLAGVYNEQFF. Here the CDR3 DNA reads TGTGCCATCAGCCGGGGACTAGCGGGGGTATACAATGAGCAGTTCTTC.

This chain connects TRBV5-1 to TRBJ2-2, with TRBD2 matching over 14 bases. The CDR3 loop spans 17 amino acids. Germline V gives CDR1 SGHRS, CDR2 YFSETQ. With V trimmed by 4 bases and J by 4 bases, 6 bases remained unmatched. CDR3 DNA sequence: TGCGCCAGCAGCACGGGACTAGCGGGAGTCCTCACCGGGGAGCTGTTTTTT. Translating it yields CASSTGLAGVLTGELFF.

The CDR3 here is CASSVNIGGSYEAFF. DNA of the CDR3: TGTGCCAGCAGCGTTAACATCGGGGGCAGCTATGAAGCTTTCTTT. The V and J genes are TRBV7-2 and TRBJ1-1; tentatively, D is TRBD1 (6 bases). Germline values: CDR1 SGHTA, CDR2 FQGNSA. CDR3 length: 15 amino acids. The V end was cut by 5 bases, the J end by 7 bases, with 20 bases between.

There are a few counts of this clonotype. The chain employs TRBV24-1 and TRBJ2-3, with D maybe TRBD1 (5 bases). The CDR3 sequence is 13 residues long. Germline assignment: CDR1 KGHDR and CDR2 SFDVKD. The V end lost 7 bases, the J end lost 2 bases, and 9 bases lay between the germline ends. Here the CDR3 reads CATRGRVTDTQYF. The CDR3 nucleotides read TGTGCCACCAGAGGCAGGGTCACAGATACGCAGTATTTT.

This clonotype was seen a handful of times. V is TRBV5-1 and J is TRBJ2-5; D may be TRBD1 or TRBD2 (5 bases each). V dropped 5 bases and J dropped 1 base, with 15 bases sitting between them. Per germline, CDR1 SGHRS and CDR2 YFSETQ. CDR3 length: 15 amino acids. The CDR3 sequence is CASSGGVRTQETQYF. In DNA, the CDR3 is TGCGCCAGCAGTGGGGGTGTGAGGACCCAAGAGACCCAGTACTTC. Based on the CDR3 plus reference TRBV5-1 and TRBJ2-5, the full variable domain is KAGVTQTPRYLIKTRGQQVTLSCSPISGHRSVSWYQQTPGQGLQFLFEYFSETQRNKGNFPGRFSGRQFSNSRSEMNVSTLELGDSALYLCASSGGVRTQETQYFGPGTRLLVL.